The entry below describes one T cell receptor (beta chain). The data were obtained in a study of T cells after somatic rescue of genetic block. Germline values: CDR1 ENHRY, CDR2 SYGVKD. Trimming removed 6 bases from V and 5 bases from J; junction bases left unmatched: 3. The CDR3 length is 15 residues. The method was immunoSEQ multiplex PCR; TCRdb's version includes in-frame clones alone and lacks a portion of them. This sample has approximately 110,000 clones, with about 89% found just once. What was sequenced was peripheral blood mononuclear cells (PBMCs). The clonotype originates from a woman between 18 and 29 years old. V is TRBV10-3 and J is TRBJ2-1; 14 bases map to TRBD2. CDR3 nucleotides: TGTGCCATCAGCGGGACTAGCGGGGGTAACAATGAGCAGTTCTTC. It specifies CAISGTSGGNNEQFF.